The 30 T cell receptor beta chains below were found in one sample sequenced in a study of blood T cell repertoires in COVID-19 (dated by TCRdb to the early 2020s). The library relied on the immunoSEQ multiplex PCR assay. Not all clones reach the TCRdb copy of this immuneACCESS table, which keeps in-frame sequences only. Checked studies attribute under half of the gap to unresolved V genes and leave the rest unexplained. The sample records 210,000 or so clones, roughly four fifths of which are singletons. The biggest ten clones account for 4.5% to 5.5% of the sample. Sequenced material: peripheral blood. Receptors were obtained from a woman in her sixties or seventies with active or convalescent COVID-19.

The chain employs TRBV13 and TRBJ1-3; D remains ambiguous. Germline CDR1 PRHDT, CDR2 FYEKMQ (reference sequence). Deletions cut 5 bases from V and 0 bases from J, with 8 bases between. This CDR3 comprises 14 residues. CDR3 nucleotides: TGTGCCAGCAGCGGGAGATCCTCTGGAAACACCATATATTTT. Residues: CASSGRSSGNTIYF. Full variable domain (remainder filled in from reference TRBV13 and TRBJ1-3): AAGVIQSPRHLIKEKRETATLKCYPIPRHDTVYWYQQGPGQDPQFLISFYEKMQSDKGSIPDRFSAQQFSDYHSELNMSSLELGDSALYFCASSGRSSGNTIYFGEGSWLTVV.

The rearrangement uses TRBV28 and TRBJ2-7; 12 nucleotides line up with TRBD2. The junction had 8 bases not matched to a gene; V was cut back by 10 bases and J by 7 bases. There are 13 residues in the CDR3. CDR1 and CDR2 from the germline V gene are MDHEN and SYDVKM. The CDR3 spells CATTLAGGYEQYF. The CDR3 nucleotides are TGTGCCACCACTCTAGCGGGAGGGTATGAGCAGTACTTC.

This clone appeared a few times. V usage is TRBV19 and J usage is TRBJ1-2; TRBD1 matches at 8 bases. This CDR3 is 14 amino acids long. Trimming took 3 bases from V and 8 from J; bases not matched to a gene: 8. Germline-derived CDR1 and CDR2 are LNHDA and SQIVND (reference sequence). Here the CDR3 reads CASSITLGQGGYTF. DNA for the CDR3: TGTGCCAGTAGTATCACCCTCGGACAGGGCGGCTACACCTTC.

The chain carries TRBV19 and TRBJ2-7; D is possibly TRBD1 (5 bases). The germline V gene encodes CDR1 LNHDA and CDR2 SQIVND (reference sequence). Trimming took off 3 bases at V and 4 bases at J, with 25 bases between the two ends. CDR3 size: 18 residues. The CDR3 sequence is CASSIIHRTPVDAYEQYF. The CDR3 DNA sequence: TGTGCCAGTAGTATTATACACCGGACACCAGTCGACGCTTACGAGCAGTACTTC.

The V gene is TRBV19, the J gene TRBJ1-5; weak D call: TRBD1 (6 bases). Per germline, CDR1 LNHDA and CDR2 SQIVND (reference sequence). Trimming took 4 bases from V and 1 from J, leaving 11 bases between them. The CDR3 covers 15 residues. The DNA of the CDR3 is TGTGCCAGTAGTACGTTCCAGGGGAGCAATCAGCCCCAGCATTTT. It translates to CASSTFQGSNQPQHF.

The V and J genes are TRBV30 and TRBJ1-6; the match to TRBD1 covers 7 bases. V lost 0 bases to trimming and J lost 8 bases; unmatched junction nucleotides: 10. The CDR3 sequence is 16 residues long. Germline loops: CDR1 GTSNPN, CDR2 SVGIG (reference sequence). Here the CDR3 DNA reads TGTGCCTGGAGTGTACGGCAGGGGGTGAGGGATTCACCCCTCCACTTT. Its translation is CAWSVRQGVRDSPLHF.

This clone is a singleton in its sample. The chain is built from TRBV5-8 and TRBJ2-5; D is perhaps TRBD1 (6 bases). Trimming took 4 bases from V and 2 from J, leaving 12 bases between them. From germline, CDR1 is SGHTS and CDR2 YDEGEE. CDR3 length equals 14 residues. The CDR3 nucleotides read TGTGCCAGCAGCCGGAAGGGACAACAAGAGACCCAGTACTTC. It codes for CASSRKGQQETQYF.

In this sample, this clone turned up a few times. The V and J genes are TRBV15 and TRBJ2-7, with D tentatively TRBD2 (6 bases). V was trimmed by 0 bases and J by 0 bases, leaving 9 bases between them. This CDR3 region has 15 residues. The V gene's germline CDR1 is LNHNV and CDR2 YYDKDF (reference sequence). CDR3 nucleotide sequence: TGTGCCACCAGCAGAGACAGCGGGTCCTCCTACGAGCAGTACTTC. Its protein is CATSRDSGSSYEQYF.

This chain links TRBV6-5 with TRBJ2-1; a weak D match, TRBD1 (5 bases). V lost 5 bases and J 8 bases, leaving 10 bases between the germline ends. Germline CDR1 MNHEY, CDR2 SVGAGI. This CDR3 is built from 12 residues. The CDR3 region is CASSPQGYEQFF. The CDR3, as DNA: TGTGCCAGCAGTCCCCAGGGCTATGAGCAGTTCTTC.

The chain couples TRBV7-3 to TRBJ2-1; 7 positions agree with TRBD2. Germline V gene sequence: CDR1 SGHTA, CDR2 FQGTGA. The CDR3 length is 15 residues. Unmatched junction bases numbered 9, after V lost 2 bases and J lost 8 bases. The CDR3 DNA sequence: TGTGCCAGCAGCTTAGCAAGCGGGATAGGAGATGAGCAGTTCTTC. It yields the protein CASSLASGIGDEQFF.

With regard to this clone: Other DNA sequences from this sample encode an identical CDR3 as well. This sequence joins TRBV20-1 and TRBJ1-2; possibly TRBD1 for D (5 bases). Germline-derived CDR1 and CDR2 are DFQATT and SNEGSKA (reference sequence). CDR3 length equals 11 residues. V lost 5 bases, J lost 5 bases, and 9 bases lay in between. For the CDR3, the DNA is TGCAGTGCTCGTGACAGTTATGGCTACACCTTC. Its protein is CSARDSYGYTF.

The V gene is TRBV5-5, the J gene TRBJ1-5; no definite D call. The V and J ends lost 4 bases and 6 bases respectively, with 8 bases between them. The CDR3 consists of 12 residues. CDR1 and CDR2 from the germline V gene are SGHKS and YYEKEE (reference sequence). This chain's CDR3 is CASSRLGQPQHF. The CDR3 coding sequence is TGTGCCAGCAGCCGTCTCGGTCAGCCCCAGCATTTT.

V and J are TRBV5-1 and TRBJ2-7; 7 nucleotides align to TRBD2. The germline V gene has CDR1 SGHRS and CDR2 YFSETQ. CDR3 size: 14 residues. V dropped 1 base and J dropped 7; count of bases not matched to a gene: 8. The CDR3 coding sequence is TGCGCCAGCAGCTTGAGGGCCGCAGCGGGGGAGCAGTACTTC. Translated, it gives CASSLRAAAGEQYF.

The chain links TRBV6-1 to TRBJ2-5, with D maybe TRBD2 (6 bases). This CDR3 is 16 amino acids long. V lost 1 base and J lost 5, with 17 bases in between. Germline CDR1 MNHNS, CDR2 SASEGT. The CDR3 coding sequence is TGTGCCAGCAGTGAAGGCCCCGGGGGAGGCGTGGAGACCCAGTACTTC. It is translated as CASSEGPGGGVETQYF.

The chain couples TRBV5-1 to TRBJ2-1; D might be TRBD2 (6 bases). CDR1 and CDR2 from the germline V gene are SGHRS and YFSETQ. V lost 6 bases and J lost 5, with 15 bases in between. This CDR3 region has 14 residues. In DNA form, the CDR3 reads TGCGCCAGCAACCCGGGAGCCAGGGACAATGAGCAGTTCTTC. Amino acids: CASNPGARDNEQFF.

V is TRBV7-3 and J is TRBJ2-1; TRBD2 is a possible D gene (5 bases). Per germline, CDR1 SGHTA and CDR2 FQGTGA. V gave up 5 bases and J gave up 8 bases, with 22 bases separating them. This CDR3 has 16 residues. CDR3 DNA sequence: TGTGCCAGCAGCCCGTTAGGTGGGAGAGGTCGAGATGAGCAGTTCTTC. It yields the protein CASSPLGGRGRDEQFF.

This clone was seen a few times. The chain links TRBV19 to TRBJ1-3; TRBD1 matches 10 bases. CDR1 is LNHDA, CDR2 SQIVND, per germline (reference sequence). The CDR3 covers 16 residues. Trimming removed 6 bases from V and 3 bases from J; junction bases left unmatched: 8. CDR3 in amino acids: CASRLTGTGVGNTIYF. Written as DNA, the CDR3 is TGTGCCAGTAGGCTGACCGGGACAGGGGTTGGAAACACCATATATTTT.

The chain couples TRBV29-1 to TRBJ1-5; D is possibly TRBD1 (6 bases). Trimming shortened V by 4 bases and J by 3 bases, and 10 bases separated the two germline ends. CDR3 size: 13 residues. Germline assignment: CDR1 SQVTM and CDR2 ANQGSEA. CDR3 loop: CSVARDTNQPQHF. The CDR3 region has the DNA TGCAGCGTTGCCCGGGACACCAATCAGCCCCAGCATTTT.

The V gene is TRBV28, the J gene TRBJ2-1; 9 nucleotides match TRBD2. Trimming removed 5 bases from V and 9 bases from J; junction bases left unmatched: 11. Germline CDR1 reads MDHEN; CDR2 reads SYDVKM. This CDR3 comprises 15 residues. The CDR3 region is CASSPSGRSTGEQFF. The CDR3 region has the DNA TGTGCCAGCAGTCCGAGCGGGAGGTCGACAGGTGAGCAGTTCTTC.

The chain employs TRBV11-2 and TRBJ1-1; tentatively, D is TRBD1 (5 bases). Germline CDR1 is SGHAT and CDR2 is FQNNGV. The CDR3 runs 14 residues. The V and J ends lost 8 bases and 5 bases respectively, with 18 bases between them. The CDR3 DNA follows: TGTGCCAGCGGGGAGCTTCGGGGGGGTACTGAAGCTTTCTTT. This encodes CASGELRGGTEAFF.

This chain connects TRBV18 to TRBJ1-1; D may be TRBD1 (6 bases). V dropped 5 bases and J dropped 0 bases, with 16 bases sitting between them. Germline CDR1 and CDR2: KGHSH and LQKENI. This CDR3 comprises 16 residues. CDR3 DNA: TGTGCCAGCTCAACCACAGGGCTAGGGGTGAACACTGAAGCTTTCTTT. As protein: CASSTTGLGVNTEAFF.

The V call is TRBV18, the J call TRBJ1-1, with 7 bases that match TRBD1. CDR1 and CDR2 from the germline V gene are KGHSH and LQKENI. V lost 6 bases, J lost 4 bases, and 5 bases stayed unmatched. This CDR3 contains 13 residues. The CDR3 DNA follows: TGTGCCAGCTCCCAACAGGGGACCACTGAAGCTTTCTTT. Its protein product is CASSQQGTTEAFF.

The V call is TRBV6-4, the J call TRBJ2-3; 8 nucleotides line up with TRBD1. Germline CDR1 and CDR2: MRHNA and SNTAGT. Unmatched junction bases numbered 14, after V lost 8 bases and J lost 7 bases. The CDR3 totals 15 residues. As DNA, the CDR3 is TGTGCCAGCTCCCGGGGGACAGGTTTTCGAAATACGCAGTATTTT. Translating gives CASSRGTGFRNTQYF.

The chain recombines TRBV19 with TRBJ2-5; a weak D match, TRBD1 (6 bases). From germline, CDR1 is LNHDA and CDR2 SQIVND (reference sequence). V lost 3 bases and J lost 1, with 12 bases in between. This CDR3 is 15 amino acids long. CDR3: CASSMRARGQETQYF. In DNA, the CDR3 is TGTGCCAGTAGTATGAGAGCCAGGGGCCAAGAGACCCAGTACTTC.

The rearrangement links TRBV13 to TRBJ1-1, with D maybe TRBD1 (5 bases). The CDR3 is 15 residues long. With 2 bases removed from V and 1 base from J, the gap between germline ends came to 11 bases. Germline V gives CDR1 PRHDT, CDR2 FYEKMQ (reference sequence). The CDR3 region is CASSLRGMGNTEAFF. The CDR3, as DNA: TGTGCCAGCAGCTTAAGGGGAATGGGGAACACTGAAGCTTTCTTT. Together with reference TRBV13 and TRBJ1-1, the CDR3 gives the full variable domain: AAGVIQSPRHLIKEKRETATLKCYPIPRHDTVYWYQQGPGQDPQFLISFYEKMQSDKGSIPDRFSAQQFSDYHSELNMSSLELGDSALYFCASSLRGMGNTEAFFGQGTRLTVV.

The CDR3 is CASSLRDRNTGELFF. The CDR3, as DNA: TGTGCCAGCAGTTTAAGGGACAGGAACACCGGGGAGCTGTTTTTT. The chain carries TRBV27 and TRBJ2-2, with TRBD1 identical over 7 bases. Germline V lookup: CDR1 MNHEY, CDR2 SMNVEV (reference sequence). The V gene end was trimmed by 2 bases and the J gene end by 1 base; junction bases not matched to a gene: 1. The CDR3 contains 15 residues.

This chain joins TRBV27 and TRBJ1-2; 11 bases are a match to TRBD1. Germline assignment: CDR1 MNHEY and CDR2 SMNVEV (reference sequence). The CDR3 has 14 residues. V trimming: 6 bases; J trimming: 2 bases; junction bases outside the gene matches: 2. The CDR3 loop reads CASSGTGGNYGYTF. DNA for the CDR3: TGTGCCAGCAGCGGGACAGGGGGGAACTATGGCTACACCTTC.

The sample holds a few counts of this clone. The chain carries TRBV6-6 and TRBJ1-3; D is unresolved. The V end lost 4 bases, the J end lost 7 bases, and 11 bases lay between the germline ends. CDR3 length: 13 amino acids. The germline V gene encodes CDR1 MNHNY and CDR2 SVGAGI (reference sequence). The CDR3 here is CASSSVPRNTIYF. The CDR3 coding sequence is TGTGCCAGCAGTTCCGTCCCGAGGAACACCATATATTTT.

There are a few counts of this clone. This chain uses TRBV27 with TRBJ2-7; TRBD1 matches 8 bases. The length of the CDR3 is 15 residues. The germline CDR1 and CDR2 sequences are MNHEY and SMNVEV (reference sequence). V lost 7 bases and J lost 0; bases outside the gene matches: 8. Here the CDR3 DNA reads TGTGCCAGCAAGCGCCGCACAGGGGGCTCCTACGAGCAGTACTTC. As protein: CASKRRTGGSYEQYF.

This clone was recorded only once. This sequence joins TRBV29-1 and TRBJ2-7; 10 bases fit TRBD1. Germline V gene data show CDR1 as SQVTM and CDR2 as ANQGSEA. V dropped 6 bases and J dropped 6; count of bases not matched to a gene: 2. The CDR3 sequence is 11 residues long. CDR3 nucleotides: TGCAGCGTGGGACAGGGGTTCGAGCAGTACTTC. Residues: CSVGQGFEQYF.